This TCR beta chain derives from a study of beta chain features in type 1 diabetes. This clone was detected a few times. Germline V gives CDR1 MNHEY, CDR2 SVGAGI. J gave up 5 bases and V 5 bases, and 8 bases lay outside the gene matches. The CDR3 is 14 amino acids. Reverse transcribing all isolated RNA meant expressed TCRB transcripts were sequenced. The data were produced by immunoSEQ multiplex PCR, yet TCRdb's version contains in-frame clones alone and is incomplete. This table holds 900,000 or so clones, 15% to 20% found once. The sequence was obtained from a woman under 30 in good health. Sequenced material: naive CD4+ T cells from blood. The gene calls are TRBV6-5 and TRBJ2-5; 7 bases agree with TRBD2. The DNA of the CDR3 is TGTGCCAGCAGTCCCGGGACTACGGGTGAGACCCAGTACTTC. Protein sequence: CASSPGTTGETQYF.